This T cell receptor beta chain was found in a study of control samples from healthy donors and cancer patients. TCRdb keeps only in-frame clones here, not all; method: immunoSEQ multiplex PCR. The repertoire holds around 110,000 clones, more than 75% seen once, with 2% to 2.5% in the top ten. Germline CDR1 and CDR2: SGHRS and YFSETQ. Deletions cut 5 bases from V and 0 bases from J, with 8 bases between. The CDR3 consists of 14 residues. The receptor comes from a woman aged 70 to 79 in good health. The genes are TRBV5-1 and TRBJ2-2, with D hard to call. The sample comprised blood. This chain's CDR3 is CASRSEPNTGELFF. As DNA, the CDR3 is TGCGCCAGCAGGTCCGAACCGAACACCGGGGAGCTGTTTTTT. Combining the CDR3 with reference TRBV5-1 and TRBJ2-2 gives the whole variable domain KAGVTQTPRYLIKTRGQQVTLSCSPISGHRSVSWYQQTPGQGLQFLFEYFSETQRNKGNFPGRFSGRQFSNSRSEMNVSTLELGDSALYLCASRSEPNTGELFFGEGSRLTVL.